These 7 T cell receptor beta chains were all obtained from the same sample, sequenced in a study of identical twins. TCRdb re-derived calls from the 5' RACE reads in MiXCR, one entry per CDR3 protein. Among roughly 630,000 distinct CDR3 sequences listed, just over 7% were seen once. The same data also went into a second study, on yellow fever vaccine responses in identical twins.

Sequencing was carried out using PBMCs. The receptor source for this set is a woman aged 18-35 years in good health.

This clonotype was observed a few times. The chain's CDR3 is CASSLFREQYF. CDR3 nucleotides: TGTGCCAGCAGTTTATTTCGCGAGCAGTACTTC. This chain uses TRBV12-3 or TRBV12-4 with TRBJ2-7; D remains ambiguous. This CDR3 has 11 amino acids. V lost 2 bases to trimming and J lost 6 bases, with 5 bases between them.

This chain joins TRBV6-1 and TRBJ2-7, with D possibly being TRBD1 or TRBD2 (6 bases each). The V and J ends lost 6 bases and 2 bases respectively, with 20 bases between them. This CDR3 has 16 residues. Per the germline V gene, CDR1 is MNHNS and CDR2 is SASEGT. CDR3 region: CASRGDRTGATYEQYF. Written as DNA, the CDR3 is TGTGCCAGCAGGGGGGACCGGACGGGGGCTACCTACGAGCAGTACTTC.

This clonotype was counted a few times. J is TRBJ2-1 and V is TRBV12-5, with a weak D call TRBD1 (5 bases). This CDR3 has 16 residues. V was trimmed by 7 bases and J by 9 bases, leaving 25 bases between them. The germline gives CDR1 LGHNT, CDR2 FRNRAP. The CDR3 coding sequence is TGTGCTAGTGCCCCCGGTAGTGGGGCAGGCGTCGGTGAGCAGTTCTTC. It specifies CASAPGSGAGVGEQFF.

The chain joins TRBV28 to TRBJ2-1; either TRBD1 or TRBD2 may fit D (5 bases each). V lost 5 bases, J lost 6 bases, and 20 bases lay in between. CDR3 length equals 16 residues. The germline V gene has CDR1 MDHEN and CDR2 SYDVKM. CDR3 residues: CASSAPGPWRFNEQFF. The CDR3 DNA reads TGTGCCAGCAGTGCCCCGGGACCTTGGAGGTTCAATGAGCAGTTCTTC. The full variable domain, its missing parts supplied by reference TRBV28 and TRBJ2-1, is DVKVTQSSRYLVKRTGEKVFLECVQDMDHENMFWYRQDPGLGLRLIYFSYDVKMKEKGDIPEGYSVSREKKERFSLILESASTNQTSMYLCASSAPGPWRFNEQFFGPGTRLTVL.

The chain couples TRBV12-3 or TRBV12-4 to TRBJ1-1, with a tentative D call TRBD1 (5 bases). This CDR3 is 14 amino acids long. Trimming stripped 6 bases from V and 4 bases from J, with 15 bases between. CDR3 region: CASRPASQGTEAFF. DNA of the CDR3: TGTGCCAGCAGGCCAGCATCTCAGGGCACTGAAGCTTTCTTT.

The chain carries TRBV14 and TRBJ1-4, with TRBD1 matching over 8 bases. CDR1 is SGHDN, CDR2 FVKESK, per germline. V lost 1 base to trimming and J lost 10 bases; unmatched junction nucleotides: 5. The CDR3 contains 14 residues. The CDR3: CASSQGTGIGKLFF. CDR3 nucleotides: TGTGCCAGCAGCCAAGGGACAGGGATCGGAAAACTGTTTTTT.

The sample holds a few counts of this clonotype. This rearrangement joins TRBV16 to TRBJ2-1, with D perhaps matching TRBD1 or TRBD2 (6 bases each). The germline V and J ends were trimmed by 3 bases and 6 bases, with 12 bases remaining between them. The CDR3 extends over 14 amino acids. CDR1 KGHSY and CDR2 FQNENV come from the germline V gene. The CDR3 DNA sequence: TGTGCCAGCAGCCAGCCACGGGGGCGCAATGAGCAGTTCTTC. It translates to CASSQPRGRNEQFF. Looking up the rest from reference TRBV16 and TRBJ2-1 gives the full variable domain: GEEVAQTPKHLVRGEGQKAKLYCAPIKGHSYVFWYQQVLKNEFKFLISFQNENVFDETGMPKERFSAKCLPNSPCSLEIQATKLEDSAVYFCASSQPRGRNEQFFGPGTRLTVL.